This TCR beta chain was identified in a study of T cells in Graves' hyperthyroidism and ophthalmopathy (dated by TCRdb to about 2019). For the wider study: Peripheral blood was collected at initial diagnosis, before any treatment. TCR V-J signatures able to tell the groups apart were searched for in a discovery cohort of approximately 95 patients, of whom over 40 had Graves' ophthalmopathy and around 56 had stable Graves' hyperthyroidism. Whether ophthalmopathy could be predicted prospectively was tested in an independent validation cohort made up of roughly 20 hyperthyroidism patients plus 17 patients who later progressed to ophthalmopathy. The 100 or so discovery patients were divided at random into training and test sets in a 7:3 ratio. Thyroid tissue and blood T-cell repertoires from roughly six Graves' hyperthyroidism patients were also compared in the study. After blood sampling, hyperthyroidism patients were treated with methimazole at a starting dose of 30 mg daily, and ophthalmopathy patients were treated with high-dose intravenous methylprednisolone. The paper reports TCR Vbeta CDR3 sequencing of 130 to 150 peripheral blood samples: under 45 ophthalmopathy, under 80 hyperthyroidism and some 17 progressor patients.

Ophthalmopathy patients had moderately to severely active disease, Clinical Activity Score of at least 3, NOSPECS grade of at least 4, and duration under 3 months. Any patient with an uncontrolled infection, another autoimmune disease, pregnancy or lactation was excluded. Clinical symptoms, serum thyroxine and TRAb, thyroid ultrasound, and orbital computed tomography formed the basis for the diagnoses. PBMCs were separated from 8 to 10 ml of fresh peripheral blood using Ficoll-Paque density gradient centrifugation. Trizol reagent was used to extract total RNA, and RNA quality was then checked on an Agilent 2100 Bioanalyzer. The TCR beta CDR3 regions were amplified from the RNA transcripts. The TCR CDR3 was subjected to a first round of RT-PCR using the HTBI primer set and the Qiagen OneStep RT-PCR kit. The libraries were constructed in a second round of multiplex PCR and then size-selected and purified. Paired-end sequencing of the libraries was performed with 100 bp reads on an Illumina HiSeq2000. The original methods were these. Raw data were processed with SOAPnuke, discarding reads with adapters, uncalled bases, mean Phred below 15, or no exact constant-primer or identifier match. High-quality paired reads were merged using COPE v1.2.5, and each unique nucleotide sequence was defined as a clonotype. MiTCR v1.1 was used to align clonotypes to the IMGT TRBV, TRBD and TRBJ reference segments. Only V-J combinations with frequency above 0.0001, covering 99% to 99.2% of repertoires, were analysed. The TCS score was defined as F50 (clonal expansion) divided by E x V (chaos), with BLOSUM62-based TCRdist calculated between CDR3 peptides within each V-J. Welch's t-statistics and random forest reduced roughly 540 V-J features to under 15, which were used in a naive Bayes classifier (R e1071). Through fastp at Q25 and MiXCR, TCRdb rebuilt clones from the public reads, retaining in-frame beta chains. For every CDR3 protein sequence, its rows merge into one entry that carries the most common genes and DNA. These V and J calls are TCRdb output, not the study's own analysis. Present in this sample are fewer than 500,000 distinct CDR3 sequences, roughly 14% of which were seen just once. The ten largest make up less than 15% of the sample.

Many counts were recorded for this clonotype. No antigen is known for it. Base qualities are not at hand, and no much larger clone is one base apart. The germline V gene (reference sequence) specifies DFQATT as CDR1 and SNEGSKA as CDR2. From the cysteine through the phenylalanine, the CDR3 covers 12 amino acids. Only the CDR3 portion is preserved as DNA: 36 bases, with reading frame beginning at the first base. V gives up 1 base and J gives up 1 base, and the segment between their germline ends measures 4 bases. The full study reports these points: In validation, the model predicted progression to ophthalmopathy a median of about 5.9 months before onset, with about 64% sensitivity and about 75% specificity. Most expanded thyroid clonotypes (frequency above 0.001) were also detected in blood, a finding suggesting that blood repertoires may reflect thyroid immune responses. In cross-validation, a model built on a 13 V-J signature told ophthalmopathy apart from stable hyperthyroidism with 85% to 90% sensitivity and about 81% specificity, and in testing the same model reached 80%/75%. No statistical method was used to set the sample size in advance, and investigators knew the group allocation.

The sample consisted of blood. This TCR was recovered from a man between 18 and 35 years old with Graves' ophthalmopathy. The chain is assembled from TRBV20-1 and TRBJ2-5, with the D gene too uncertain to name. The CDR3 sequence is CSARVVQETQYF. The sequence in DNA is TGCAGTGCTAGAGTCGTCCAAGAGACCCAGTACTTC.